The sequence of this T cell receptor (beta chain) was determined in a study of graft-versus-host responses after intestinal transplantation. Study in general: In this cohort, recipients had multivisceral, liver-intestinal, or isolated intestinal transplants. Tacrolimus and steroids were given for about 3 years to all recipients after anti-thymocyte globulin induction.

Remarks on this clone: Its specificity is unknown.

The germline V gene encodes CDR1 SEHNR and CDR2 FQNEAQ (reference sequence). J was trimmed by 4 bases and V by 6 bases; bases with no gene match: 6. This CDR3 region has 16 residues. TCRdb's copy holds only in-frame clones and misses some; the assay was immunoSEQ multiplex PCR. The sample consists of around 96,000 clones, about 94% of them appearing once. The sample in question was unstimulated CD4+ T cells sorted from spleen or lymph node cells, obtained before intestinal transplant. This TCR was recovered from a human donor who received an intestinal transplant. The chain combines TRBV7-9 with TRBJ2-3; 14 nucleotides align to TRBD2. The CDR3 DNA reads as TGTGCCAGCAGTTCAGGACTAGCGGGGGGCCCAGATACGCAGTATTTT. This codes for CASSSGLAGGPDTQYF.